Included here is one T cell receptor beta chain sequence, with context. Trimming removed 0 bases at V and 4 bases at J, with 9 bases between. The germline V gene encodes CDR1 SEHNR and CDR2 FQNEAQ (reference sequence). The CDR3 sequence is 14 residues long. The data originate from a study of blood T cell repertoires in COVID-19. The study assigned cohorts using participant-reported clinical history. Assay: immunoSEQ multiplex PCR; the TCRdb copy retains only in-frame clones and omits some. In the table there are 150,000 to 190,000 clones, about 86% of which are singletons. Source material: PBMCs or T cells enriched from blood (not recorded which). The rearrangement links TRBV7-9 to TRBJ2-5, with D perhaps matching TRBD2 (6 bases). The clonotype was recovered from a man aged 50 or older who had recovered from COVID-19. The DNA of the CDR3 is TGTGCCAGCAGCTTAGCGCGGGATGTAGAGACCCAGTACTTC. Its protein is CASSLARDVETQYF.